This T cell receptor (beta chain) was retrieved from a study of STAT3 mutations in large granular lymphocyte leukemia. General study points: Every T-cell large granular lymphocyte leukemia patient had at least one immunodominant TCR beta clonotype.

The CDR3 is 11 residues long. The germline V gene has CDR1 MNHEY and CDR2 SVGAGI. Trimming removed 2 bases at V and 14 bases at J, with 10 bases between. Approximately 40,000 productive templates were obtained per sample on average. Here immunoSEQ multiplex PCR was the method, and the copy in TCRdb shows in-frame clones only, minus some. In the table there are approximately 10,000 clones, nearly 90% of which are singletons. Comment on this clone: Its matching antigen is unknown.

This rearrangement joins TRBV6-5 to TRBJ2-1; D not resolved. This sequence originates from a man between 60 and 70 years old with T-cell large granular lymphocyte leukemia. Some clones in this sample may be carry-over from other donors' samples. Sequenced material: peripheral blood mononuclear cells. The DNA of the CDR3 is TGTGCCAGCAGTTACGCGAGTAGGGAGTTCTTC. It translates to CASSYASREFF.